Following are 23 T cell receptor beta chains from one sample sequenced in a study of control samples from healthy donors and cancer patients. Sequencing was performed with immunoSEQ multiplex PCR; in TCRdb, only in-frame clones are kept and a portion is missing. The data hold more than 110,000 clones, with 75% to 90% observed a single time. The sample comprised blood. All receptors come from a young woman in good health.

The rearrangement links TRBV13 to TRBJ2-5; 11 positions agree with TRBD2. Germline V gene sequence: CDR1 PRHDT, CDR2 FYEKMQ (reference sequence). CDR3 size: 17 residues. J gave up 4 bases and V 0 bases, and 7 bases lay outside the gene matches. CDR3 nucleotide sequence: TGTGCCAGCAGCTTAGGACTAGCGGGAGACATAGGAGAGACCCAGTACTTC. Encoded protein: CASSLGLAGDIGETQYF.

This chain connects TRBV11-3 to TRBJ2-3, with TRBD2 matching 10 bases. The CDR3 runs 16 residues. With V trimmed by 1 base and J by 4 bases, 5 bases remained unmatched. The germline CDR1 and CDR2 sequences are SGHNT and YENEEA. The CDR3 nucleotides read TGTGCCAGCAGCTTAGTGACGACTAGCGGGTCAGATACGCAGTATTTT. It encodes CASSLVTTSGSDTQYF.

This clone was seen only once. V and J are TRBV6-5 and TRBJ2-1, with 8 nucleotides matching TRBD1. Germline loops: CDR1 MNHEY, CDR2 SVGAGI. V shed 4 bases, J shed 8 bases, and the junction held 4 bases outside the gene matches. The CDR3 has 13 amino acids. The CDR3 reads CASSSDRGYEQFF. The CDR3 nucleotides are TGTGCCAGCAGTTCCGACAGGGGCTATGAGCAGTTCTTC.

The chain has TRBV10-1 and TRBJ1-1; a weak D match, TRBD1 (6 bases). This CDR3 has 14 residues. CDR1 is WNHNN and CDR2 is SYGVQD in the germline V gene (reference sequence). Trimming stripped 0 bases from V and 4 bases from J, with 9 bases between. CDR3 nucleotides: TGCGCCAGCAGTGAGTCCGGGGGCCCCACTGAAGCTTTCTTT. Translated, it gives CASSESGGPTEAFF.

V usage is TRBV15 and J usage is TRBJ1-2; 10 bases align to TRBD1. V shed 3 bases and J 5 bases; nucleotides not matched to a gene: 0. CDR1 and CDR2 from the germline V gene are LNHNV and YYDKDF (reference sequence). This CDR3 comprises 13 residues. Here the CDR3 reads CATSRDRGYGYTF. The CDR3 DNA sequence: TGTGCCACCAGCAGGGACAGGGGGTATGGCTACACCTTC. Based on the CDR3 plus reference TRBV15 and TRBJ1-2, the full variable domain is DAMVIQNPRYQVTQFGKPVTLSCSQTLNHNVMYWYQQKSSQAPKLLFHYYDKDFNNEADTPDNFQSRRPNTSFCFLDIRSPGLGDTAMYLCATSRDRGYGYTFGSGTRLTVV.

The CDR3 is CASSIPGLATGVRYNEQFF. CDR3 in DNA: TGTGCCAGCAGCATACCGGGACTAGCAACGGGTGTGCGCTACAATGAGCAGTTCTTC. The chain has TRBV14 and TRBJ2-1, with 9 bases aligning to TRBD2. CDR1 and CDR2 from the germline V gene are SGHDN and FVKESK. The CDR3 consists of 19 residues. Trimming took 5 bases from V and 3 from J; bases not matched to a gene: 17. The entire variable domain, with the rest obtained from reference TRBV14 and TRBJ2-1, is as follows: EAGVTQFPSHSVIEKGQTVTLRCDPISGHDNLYWYRRVMGKEIKFLLHFVKESKQDESGMPNNRFLAERTGGTYSTLKVQPAELEDSGVYFCASSIPGLATGVRYNEQFFGPGTRLTVL.

The J gene is TRBJ2-7, the V gene TRBV28; 9 bases agree with TRBD1. With 6 bases clipped from V and 2 bases from J, the junction kept 8 bases outside the gene matches. In germline, CDR1 is MDHEN, CDR2 SYDVKM. This CDR3 contains 15 residues. DNA of the CDR3: TGTGCCAGCAGCCCTCCGACAGGGGGACCCTACGAGCAGTACTTC. Protein sequence: CASSPPTGGPYEQYF.

The chain links TRBV27 to TRBJ2-7, with D hard to call. The V and J ends lost 8 bases and 3 bases respectively, with 8 bases between them. Per the germline V gene, CDR1 is MNHEY and CDR2 is SMNVEV (reference sequence). The CDR3 runs to 11 residues. CDR3 residues: CASGEDYEQYF. Here the CDR3 DNA reads TGTGCCAGCGGTGAGGACTACGAGCAGTACTTC.

V usage is TRBV20-1 and J usage is TRBJ2-7; D is undetermined. Germline-derived CDR1 and CDR2 are DFQATT and SNEGSKA (reference sequence). This CDR3 has 10 amino acids. CDR3 in DNA: TGCAGCCTCCTCGGCCACGAGCAGTACTTC. This translates into CSLLGHEQYF.

V is TRBV5-1 and J is TRBJ2-3; D uncertain. CDR3 size: 14 residues. Germline V gene data show CDR1 as SGHRS and CDR2 as YFSETQ. V was shortened by 1 base and J by 4 bases, with 10 bases between the two germline ends. CDR3 in amino acids: CASSLKGIPDTQYF. In DNA form, the CDR3 reads TGCGCCAGCAGCTTGAAGGGTATTCCAGATACGCAGTATTTT.

V usage is TRBV6-5 and J usage is TRBJ2-3; D gene ambiguous. Germline V gene lookup returns CDR1 MNHEY and CDR2 SVGAGI. The CDR3 is made up of 11 amino acids. V dropped 8 bases and J dropped 4 bases, with 7 bases sitting between them. CDR3 sequence reads: CASDQADTQYF. The CDR3 region has the DNA TGTGCCAGCGACCAAGCAGATACGCAGTATTTT.

The genes are TRBV28 and TRBJ2-1; TRBD1 agrees at 9 bases. The CDR3 covers 13 residues. Looked up from germline, CDR1 is MDHEN and CDR2 is SYDVKM. The V segment lost 4 bases and the J segment 12 bases; nucleotides outside the gene matches: 7. Written as DNA, the CDR3 is TGTGCCAGCAGTTCCACAGGGGGCAGGGGGCAGTTCTTC. Its translation: CASSSTGGRGQFF.

This rearrangement joins TRBV9 to TRBJ2-3, with 10 bases fitting TRBD2. Germline loops: CDR1 SGDLS, CDR2 YYNGEE. J gave up 5 bases and V 0 bases, and 6 bases lay outside the gene matches. The CDR3 covers 16 residues. The CDR3 DNA sequence: TGTGCCAGCAGCGTAGGGGCTAGCGGGAGTGTAGATACGCAGTATTTT. This gives the protein CASSVGASGSVDTQYF.

The CDR3 protein is CASSEGPHRPQYF. The CDR3 DNA is TGTGCCAGCAGTGAAGGCCCCCACCGCCCCCAGTACTTC. The chain combines TRBV2 with TRBJ2-5; D is undetermined. The CDR3 is 13 amino acids. V was clipped by 1 base and J by 9 bases, with 12 bases between them. Germline V gene sequence: CDR1 SNHLY, CDR2 FYNNEI.

This chain uses TRBV3-1 (or the pseudogene TRBV3-2) with TRBJ1-5, with D hard to call. Trimming removed 3 bases at V and 3 bases at J, with 12 bases between. Germline CDR1 is LGHDT and CDR2 is YNNKEL (reference sequence). This CDR3 has 15 residues. CDR3 loop: CASSQEQRPNQPQHF. CDR3 sequence (DNA): TGTGCCAGCAGCCAGGAACAGCGTCCCAATCAGCCCCAGCATTTT.

The chain is built from TRBV4-2 and TRBJ1-1, with 10 bases identical to TRBD1. J lost 12 bases, V lost 0 bases, and 13 bases had no gene match. This CDR3 comprises 16 residues. Germline V gene data show CDR1 as LGHNA and CDR2 as YNFKEQ. CDR3 residues: CASSQDGPGQGRKTFF. The CDR3 DNA is TGTGCCAGCAGCCAAGATGGACCGGGACAGGGGAGAAAAACTTTCTTT.

V usage is TRBV14 and J usage is TRBJ2-7; 7 bases line up with TRBD2. The V gene end was trimmed by 4 bases and the J gene end by 2 bases; junction bases not matched to a gene: 11. The CDR3 totals 16 residues. From germline, CDR1 is SGHDN and CDR2 FVKESK. CDR3 region: CASSPPGSGKTYEQYF. CDR3 nucleotides: TGTGCCAGCAGCCCCCCGGGGAGCGGGAAGACCTACGAGCAGTACTTC. Full variable domain (rest looked up from reference TRBV14 and TRBJ2-7): EAGVTQFPSHSVIEKGQTVTLRCDPISGHDNLYWYRRVMGKEIKFLLHFVKESKQDESGMPNNRFLAERTGGTYSTLKVQPAELEDSGVYFCASSPPGSGKTYEQYFGPGTRLTVT.

The genes are TRBV6-5 and TRBJ2-7, with TRBD1 identical over 9 bases. The V segment lost 2 bases and the J segment 2 bases; nucleotides outside the gene matches: 7. Germline V gene data show CDR1 as MNHEY and CDR2 as SVGAGI. This CDR3 is 16 amino acids long. The CDR3 loop reads CASSYQDRGGPYEQYF. The CDR3, as DNA: TGTGCCAGCAGTTACCAGGACAGGGGTGGGCCCTACGAGCAGTACTTC.

The rearrangement joins TRBV30 to TRBJ1-6, with D possibly matching TRBD1 (5 bases). Between the trimmed V and J ends, which lost 2 bases and 0 bases, there was a span of 11 bases. Germline CDR1 reads GTSNPN; CDR2 reads SVGIG (reference sequence). The CDR3 is 16 amino acids. CDR3 sequence (DNA): TGTGCCTGGAGTTCGCCAGGGAGCTCCTATAATTCACCCCTCCACTTT. This encodes CAWSSPGSSYNSPLHF.

J is TRBJ1-4 and V is TRBV28, with D possibly matching TRBD1 (5 bases). From germline, CDR1 is MDHEN and CDR2 SYDVKM. The CDR3 extends over 15 amino acids. V was shortened by 2 bases and J by 7 bases, with 14 bases between the two germline ends. The CDR3 coding sequence is TGTGCCAGCAGTTTACCCGGACAAGGGTCTGAAAAACTGTTTTTT. This translates into CASSLPGQGSEKLFF.

The chain is built from TRBV5-4 and TRBJ1-5, with D possibly being TRBD1 (6 bases). Germline CDR1 SGHNT, CDR2 YYREEE (reference sequence). Trimming cost V 3 bases and J 10 bases, with 14 bases left between them. CDR3 length: 13 residues. CDR3 amino acids: CASSSAVGQPQHF. Here the CDR3 DNA reads TGTGCCAGCAGCTCCGCCGTGGGACAACCCCAGCATTTT.

The chain recombines TRBV2 with TRBJ2-7, with D possibly matching TRBD2 (6 bases). There are 16 residues in the CDR3. Germline-derived CDR1 and CDR2 are SNHLY and FYNNEI. V gave up 1 base and J gave up 0 bases, with 13 bases separating them. Here the CDR3 DNA reads TGTGCCAGCAGTGAAGGGGCACTAGCTTACTCCTACGAGCAGTACTTC. Amino acids: CASSEGALAYSYEQYF.

The chain combines TRBV28 with TRBJ2-7; 7 bases match TRBD1. CDR1 MDHEN and CDR2 SYDVKM come from the germline V gene. This CDR3 has 14 amino acids. V shed 1 base and J 5 bases; nucleotides not matched to a gene: 5. The chain's CDR3 is CASSLSQGVDEQYF. CDR3 bases: TGTGCCAGCAGTTTATCCCAGGGGGTTGACGAGCAGTACTTC. The whole variable domain, remainder taken from reference TRBV28 and TRBJ2-7, is DVKVTQSSRYLVKRTGEKVFLECVQDMDHENMFWYRQDPGLGLRLIYFSYDVKMKEKGDIPEGYSVSREKKERFSLILESASTNQTSMYLCASSLSQGVDEQYFGPGTRLTVT.